The rows below give T cell receptor beta chains drawn from one sample of a study of Ad26.COV2.S vaccination and SARS-CoV-2 variants. The protocol was immunoSEQ multiplex PCR, while the TCRdb copy is restricted to in-frame clones and leaves out a portion. In the table there are around 420,000 clones, roughly 90% of which are singletons. This sample comprised peripheral blood, obtained in a trial of Ad26.COV2.S vaccine versus placebo. The receptors originated from a person aged 18-60 years who received the Ad26.COV2.S COVID-19 vaccine or a placebo. Each CDR3 is given with its conserved first and last residue. D genes are given only for firm matches. Clone sizes are given selectively: once, few, many, or a class where the clone is expanded.

len: 15
abundance: .
v_gene: TRBV5-6
d_gene: .
j_gene: TRBJ1-5
CDR3nt: TGTGCCAGCAGCTTGACCACTTCGGGCAATCAGCCCCAGCATTTT
CDR3aa: CASSLTTSGNQPQHF

len: 11
abundance: .
v_gene: TRBV20-1
d_gene: .
j_gene: TRBJ1-5
CDR3nt: TGCAGTCTGCAGGGAGATCAGCCCCAGCATTTT
CDR3aa: CSLQGDQPQHF

len: 14
abundance: .
v_gene: TRBV5-1
d_gene: .
j_gene: TRBJ2-7
CDR3nt: TGCGCCAGCGCTTTAGAACTCCGAGATTACGAGCAGTACTTC
CDR3aa: CASALELRDYEQYF

len: 14
abundance: .
v_gene: TRBV28
d_gene: .
j_gene: TRBJ2-7
CDR3nt: TGTGCCACGTGTTTGGGGACGGGGTTCTACGAGCAGTACTTC
CDR3aa: CATCLGTGFYEQYF

len: 16
abundance: .
v_gene: TRBV7-9
d_gene: TRBD1
j_gene: TRBJ2-1
CDR3nt: TGTGCCAGCAGCTCTTTCCCGGGACAGGGGGCCAATGAGCAGTTCTTC
CDR3aa: CASSSFPGQGANEQFF

len: 16
abundance: once
v_gene: TRBV3-1/TRBV3-2
d_gene: TRBD2
j_gene: TRBJ2-1
CDR3nt: TGTGCCAGCAGCCAAGATCAGCGGGGGGGTTACAATGAGCAGTTCTTC
CDR3aa: CASSQDQRGGYNEQFF

len: 13
abundance: .
v_gene: TRBV10-3
d_gene: .
j_gene: TRBJ2-5
CDR3nt: TGTGCCATCGCGGGACGGGTACAAGAGACCCAGTACTTC
CDR3aa: CAIAGRVQETQYF

len: 14
abundance: .
v_gene: TRBV5-8
d_gene: .
j_gene: TRBJ2-3
CDR3nt: TGTGCCAGCAGCTTGCGTCAGGTAACAGATACGCAGTATTTT
CDR3aa: CASSLRQVTDTQYF

len: 15
abundance: .
v_gene: TRBV6-5
d_gene: .
j_gene: TRBJ2-7
CDR3nt: TGTGCCAGCAGTCGCCTCCAGGGCGGATCCTACGAGCAGTACTTC
CDR3aa: CASSRLQGGSYEQYF

len: 14
abundance: .
v_gene: TRBV3-1/TRBV3-2
d_gene: .
j_gene: TRBJ1-1
CDR3nt: TGTGCCAGCAGCCAAGATGCAGGGTTCTCTGAAGCTTTCTTT
CDR3aa: CASSQDAGFSEAFF

len: 14
abundance: .
v_gene: TRBV6-6
d_gene: TRBD1
j_gene: TRBJ1-2
CDR3nt: TGTGCCAGCAGAAAAGACAGGGGGTATAATGGCTACACCTTC
CDR3aa: CASRKDRGYNGYTF

len: 10
abundance: once
v_gene: TRBV2
d_gene: .
j_gene: TRBJ1-1
CDR3nt: TGTGCCAGTCATCTAACTGAAGCTTTCTTT
CDR3aa: CASHLTEAFF

len: 18
abundance: .
v_gene: TRBV7-3
d_gene: .
j_gene: TRBJ2-3
CDR3nt: TGTGCCAGCAGCTTAAAACCTCTGGGTAGTTTGGCGGAAGATACGCAGTATTTT
CDR3aa: CASSLKPLGSLAEDTQYF

len: 13
abundance: once
v_gene: TRBV10-3
d_gene: .
j_gene: TRBJ2-3
CDR3nt: TGTGCCAGCCTCGACACGGACACAGATACGCAGTATTTT
CDR3aa: CASLDTDTDTQYF

len: 15
abundance: .
v_gene: TRBV5-4
d_gene: .
j_gene: TRBJ2-2
CDR3nt: TGTGCCAGCAGCTCCCGACAGGGAGGCACCGGGGAGCTGTTTTTT
CDR3aa: CASSSRQGGTGELFF

len: 12
abundance: .
v_gene: TRBV19
d_gene: .
j_gene: TRBJ2-5
CDR3nt: TGTGCCAGTAGTGTTCAGGGGACGTCCCAGTACTTC
CDR3aa: CASSVQGTSQYF

len: 11
abundance: .
v_gene: TRBV24-1
d_gene: .
j_gene: TRBJ2-7
CDR3nt: TGTGCCACCAGTGATTTTGGTGAGCAGTACTTC
CDR3aa: CATSDFGEQYF

len: 13
abundance: .
v_gene: TRBV30
d_gene: TRBD1
j_gene: TRBJ2-7
CDR3nt: TGTGCCTGGGGTTTGACAGGGGATAACGAGCAGTACTTC
CDR3aa: CAWGLTGDNEQYF

len: 11
abundance: .
v_gene: TRBV7-9
d_gene: .
j_gene: TRBJ1-1
CDR3nt: TGTGCCAGCAGCTCATATACTGAAGCTTTCTTT
CDR3aa: CASSSYTEAFF

len: 11
abundance: .
v_gene: TRBV5-1
d_gene: .
j_gene: TRBJ2-7
CDR3nt: TGCGCCAGCAGCTTGGATGGCGAGCAGTACTTC
CDR3aa: CASSLDGEQYF

len: 16
abundance: .
v_gene: TRBV28
d_gene: .
j_gene: TRBJ1-4
CDR3nt: TGTGCCAGCAGTTCCAGGGCGGATGCAACTAATGAAAAACTGTTTTTT
CDR3aa: CASSSRADATNEKLFF

len: 13
abundance: .
v_gene: TRBV7-3
d_gene: TRBD1
j_gene: TRBJ2-1
CDR3nt: TGTGCCAGCAGCCTGGACAGGGCTAATGAGCAGTTCTTC
CDR3aa: CASSLDRANEQFF

len: 15
abundance: .
v_gene: TRBV6-6
d_gene: .
j_gene: TRBJ2-2
CDR3nt: TGTGCCAGCAGTTTTCGCGGACCTTCTGGCGGGGAGCTGTTTTTT
CDR3aa: CASSFRGPSGGELFF

len: 16
abundance: .
v_gene: TRBV6-1
d_gene: .
j_gene: TRBJ2-1
CDR3nt: TGTGCCAGCAGTGTTCTACTTTGGGGCCAATACAATGAGCAGTTCTTC
CDR3aa: CASSVLLWGQYNEQFF

len: 13
abundance: .
v_gene: TRBV27
d_gene: .
j_gene: TRBJ1-2
CDR3nt: TGTGCCAGCAGCCTCGGAGTTAACTATGGCTACACCTTC
CDR3aa: CASSLGVNYGYTF

len: 17
abundance: once
v_gene: TRBV9
d_gene: .
j_gene: TRBJ2-2
CDR3nt: TGTGCCAGCAGCGTATCGGGGGCGTTTTCCGGCACCGGGGAGCTGTTTTTT
CDR3aa: CASSVSGAFSGTGELFF

len: 16
abundance: .
v_gene: TRBV18
d_gene: TRBD2
j_gene: TRBJ2-5
CDR3nt: TGTGCCAGCTCACCAGGCTCTAGCGGGGATGGAGAGACCCAGTACTTC
CDR3aa: CASSPGSSGDGETQYF

len: 17
abundance: once
v_gene: TRBV7-2
d_gene: .
j_gene: TRBJ2-6
CDR3nt: TGTGCCAGCACCCCGTACGGGTTGAGAACTGGGGCCAACGTCCTGACTTTC
CDR3aa: CASTPYGLRTGANVLTF

len: 14
abundance: few
v_gene: TRBV2
d_gene: TRBD1
j_gene: TRBJ2-2
CDR3nt: TGTGCCAGCAAGGGGACAGGGACCACCGGGGAGCTGTTTTTT
CDR3aa: CASKGTGTTGELFF

len: 16
abundance: .
v_gene: TRBV6-4
d_gene: TRBD1
j_gene: TRBJ2-7
CDR3nt: TGTGCCAGCATCCCACAGGCCGGGACAGCCGCCTACGAGCAGTACTTC
CDR3aa: CASIPQAGTAAYEQYF

len: 13
abundance: .
v_gene: TRBV6-5
d_gene: .
j_gene: TRBJ2-1
CDR3nt: TGTGCCAGCAAGGCAGGTGCCTACAATGAGCAGTTCTTC
CDR3aa: CASKAGAYNEQFF

len: 12
abundance: .
v_gene: TRBV7-9
d_gene: TRBD1
j_gene: TRBJ2-4
CDR3nt: TGTGCCAGCAGCTTGGGACAGGGCATTCAGTACTTC
CDR3aa: CASSLGQGIQYF

len: 13
abundance: .
v_gene: TRBV3-1/TRBV3-2
d_gene: .
j_gene: TRBJ1-1
CDR3nt: TGTGCCAGCAAAAGGGGAGGAGGGACTGAAGCTTTCTTT
CDR3aa: CASKRGGGTEAFF

len: 13
abundance: few
v_gene: TRBV7-2
d_gene: TRBD1
j_gene: TRBJ1-2
CDR3nt: TGTGCCAGCAGCCCGGGACAGACCTATGGCTACACCTTC
CDR3aa: CASSPGQTYGYTF

len: 15
abundance: .
v_gene: TRBV14
d_gene: TRBD1
j_gene: TRBJ2-7
CDR3nt: TGTGCCAGCAGCCAACGGACAGGGACCCAATACGAGCAGTACTTC
CDR3aa: CASSQRTGTQYEQYF

len: 15
abundance: .
v_gene: TRBV6-5
d_gene: .
j_gene: TRBJ2-6
CDR3nt: TGTGCCAGCAGCCAGTTTCTTTCTGGGGCCAACGTCCTGACTTTC
CDR3aa: CASSQFLSGANVLTF

len: 15
abundance: once
v_gene: TRBV2
d_gene: .
j_gene: TRBJ2-2
CDR3nt: TGTGCCAGCAACGAGGACAGAGCGAACACCGGGGAGCTGTTTTTT
CDR3aa: CASNEDRANTGELFF

len: 14
abundance: .
v_gene: TRBV7-2
d_gene: .
j_gene: TRBJ1-2
CDR3nt: TGTGCCAGCAGCTCGGACAGCGTGCGTGCTGGCTACACCTTC
CDR3aa: CASSSDSVRAGYTF

len: 15
abundance: once
v_gene: TRBV27
d_gene: .
j_gene: TRBJ2-7
CDR3nt: TGTGCCAGCAGTTTAAGTTGGGGGAACTCCTACGAGCAGTACTTC
CDR3aa: CASSLSWGNSYEQYF

len: 16
abundance: .
v_gene: TRBV6-2/TRBV6-3
d_gene: TRBD2
j_gene: TRBJ2-5
CDR3nt: TGTGCCAGCAGTTACGTCGGCGGGGGGGCCGGAGAGACCCAGTACTTC
CDR3aa: CASSYVGGGAGETQYF

len: 15
abundance: .
v_gene: TRBV27
d_gene: TRBD1
j_gene: TRBJ2-1
CDR3nt: TGTGCCAGCACCCTTGTTGGGACAGCCTACAATGAGCAGTTCTTC
CDR3aa: CASTLVGTAYNEQFF

len: 15
abundance: .
v_gene: TRBV19
d_gene: .
j_gene: TRBJ2-2
CDR3nt: TGTGCCAGTCTACGTGAGGGGGTGGCTCCCGGGGAGCTGTTTTTT
CDR3aa: CASLREGVAPGELFF

len: 15
abundance: .
v_gene: TRBV2
d_gene: .
j_gene: TRBJ1-6
CDR3nt: TGTGCCAGCCTCGAGAGCGCGACCTATAATTCACCCCTCCACTTT
CDR3aa: CASLESATYNSPLHF

len: 14
abundance: .
v_gene: TRBV19
d_gene: .
j_gene: TRBJ2-2
CDR3nt: TGTGCCAGTAGTTCGTTACTTAACACCGGGGAGCTGTTTTTT
CDR3aa: CASSSLLNTGELFF

len: 13
abundance: .
v_gene: TRBV19
d_gene: TRBD1
j_gene: TRBJ1-6
CDR3nt: TGTGCCAGTAGTATCAGGGGGGATTCACCCCTCCACTTT
CDR3aa: CASSIRGDSPLHF